This TCR beta chain was obtained from a study of T cells in localized non-small cell lung cancer (dated by TCRdb to the early 2020s). About the study as a whole: T cell repertoires of 236 early-stage NSCLC patients were analyzed, with tumors being compared against uninvolved tumor-adjacent lungs. The cohort comprised under 250 treatment-naïve NSCLC patients with resected, localized lung tumors. The mean age of the NSCLC patients was around 65 years, with 130 or so men and around 110 women. Study-wide conclusions, independent of this receptor: Because multi-region tumor sequencing was not done, intratumor heterogeneity could not be ruled out. Longer overall survival was associated with higher T cell density in blood, whereas shorter survival was associated with higher clonality in adjacent lung. The highest T cell clonality was observed in uninvolved tumor-adjacent lung, where clonality exceeded that of tumor, suggesting that antigenic responses were more focused in uninvolved tumor-adjacent lung. A median of roughly 60 of the top 100 tumor clones were detected in paired uninvolved adjacent lung, and around 30 of these tumor clones were also found among the top 100 clones of the paired uninvolved adjacent lung. Because of the exploratory design, TCR variables were selected using unadjusted p-values without false-discovery rate correction.

V and J lose 1 base and 0 bases, and a span of 7 bases separates them. Measured from the cysteine to the phenylalanine, the CDR3 is 15 residues long. Just CDR3 DNA is preserved here, 45 bases in frame from base 1. The CDR1 and CDR2 encoded by the germline V gene are MGHRA and YSYEKL. This clone was observed once. Its antigen target is currently unknown. Within one base of it there is no much larger clone, and no base qualities were kept. TCR beta CDR3 regions were sequenced from DNA using the immunoSEQ Assay. Turning to the authors' computational methods: T cell density was computed as TCR beta template counts normalized to usable DNA estimated by amplifying housekeeping genes. Richness was estimated with the preseqR package, extrapolating to 400,000 templates for PBMC samples and 120,000 templates for tissue samples. Clonality was defined as one minus Pielou's evenness. Tissue-enriched TCRs were identified through differential abundance testing performed on productive amino-acid clonotypes, with a minimum total count of 5 and an alpha of 0.1. Repertoire overlap between compartments was quantified with the Jaccard Index and Morisita Overlap Index. GLIPH grouped TCR beta CDR3s together with public tetramer-defined viral CDR3s, and a viral motif had to include at least three viral sequences and also show V-gene enrichment. Held by TCRdb, this immuneACCESS table contains in-frame sequences only and omits some clones. Under half of the omission traces to an unresolved V gene where checked; the cause of the rest is unknown. The DNA was the basis for D and trimming; V, J and clone size are from that table. In this sample the table shows about 11,000 clones, approximately 85% of which occur a single time. The top ten constitute less than 20% of the sample.

At diagnosis, tumor, uninvolved tumor-adjacent lung and peripheral blood were collected and then preserved as a mix of FFPE and fresh-frozen material. For TCR repertoire profiling, blood samples were analyzed as peripheral blood mononuclear cells. The chain is made from TRBV4-1 and TRBJ1-3, and TRBD1 may be the D gene, going by 5 matching bases. Specimen: peripheral blood mononuclear cells, collected before any cancer treatment. This receptor was obtained from a female donor over 55 with stage II lung adenocarcinoma. The nucleotide sequence reads as follows: TGCGCCAGCAGCCAAGCCGGGACCTCTGGAAACACCATATATTTT. This sequence encodes CASSQAGTSGNTIYF.